One and the same sample provided the 29 T cell receptor beta chains below, sequenced in a study of T cell responses to AZD1222 COVID-19 vaccine. Only in-frame clones appear in the TCRdb table, and some are missing; sequencing was by immunoSEQ multiplex PCR. This sample has about 150,000 clones, with less than 95% found just once. The sample here was peripheral blood, taken 28 days after the second AZD1222 dose. The receptors were sampled from an adult who received the AZD1222 COVID-19 vaccine.

The gene calls are TRBV18 and TRBJ2-2; D is undetermined. Looked up from germline, CDR1 is KGHSH and CDR2 is LQKENI. The CDR3 runs 16 residues. V was clipped by 3 bases and J by 0 bases, with 11 bases between them. This CDR3 reads CASSPLVVANTGELFF. The CDR3 region has the DNA TGTGCCAGCTCACCCCTGGTGGTGGCGAACACCGGGGAGCTGTTTTTT.

The rearrangement uses TRBV7-9 and TRBJ2-7; D unresolved. V was clipped by 1 base and J by 0 bases, with 10 bases between them. The CDR3 runs 15 residues. CDR1 SEHNR and CDR2 FQNEAQ come from the germline V gene (reference sequence). The CDR3 protein is CASSLEVGRSYEQYF. In DNA form, the CDR3 reads TGTGCCAGCAGCTTAGAGGTGGGCCGCTCCTACGAGCAGTACTTC.

The chain joins TRBV19 to TRBJ2-7, with a tentative D call TRBD1 (6 bases). Trimming removed 5 bases at V and 1 base at J, with 12 bases between. The V gene's germline CDR1 is LNHDA and CDR2 SQIVND (reference sequence). This CDR3 is 14 amino acids long. The CDR3 DNA reads TGTGCCAGTAGTGTAGCACAGGGATCCTACGAGCAGTACTTC. This sequence encodes CASSVAQGSYEQYF.

This chain links TRBV19 with TRBJ2-3, with TRBD1 matching 7 bases. The CDR3 loop spans 13 amino acids. Trimming cost V 8 bases and J 3 bases; bases outside gene matches: 5. Germline V gene lookup returns CDR1 LNHDA and CDR2 SQIVND (reference sequence). CDR3 DNA: TGTGCCAGTTCTAGACAGGGTACAGATACGCAGTATTTT. This codes for CASSRQGTDTQYF.

CDR3 sequence: CASSVTGTAYEQYF. The DNA of the CDR3 is TGTGCCAGCAGCGTGACCGGGACAGCCTACGAGCAGTACTTC. The chain is built from TRBV5-5 and TRBJ2-7, with 7 nucleotides matching TRBD1. Trimming cost V 4 bases and J 2 bases; bases outside gene matches: 6. CDR3 length equals 14 residues. Germline V gene lookup returns CDR1 SGHKS and CDR2 YYEKEE (reference sequence).

The genes are TRBV19 and TRBJ2-4; D is unclear. Trimming shortened V by 8 bases and J by 11 bases, and 22 bases separated the two germline ends. CDR1 is LNHDA and CDR2 is SQIVND in the germline V gene (reference sequence). This CDR3 spans 14 amino acids. Here the CDR3 DNA reads TGTGCCAGTTCCTTCCTAGGGCCCACTGTAGTTCAGTACTTC. As protein: CASSFLGPTVVQYF.

V usage is TRBV11-2 and J usage is TRBJ2-2; D gene ambiguous. V shed 7 bases and J shed 1 base, with 13 bases lying between them. Germline V gene data show CDR1 as SGHAT and CDR2 as FQNNGV. The CDR3 spans 15 residues. CDR3 in DNA: TGTGCCAGCACCTCACTACGGTGGAACACCGGGGAGCTGTTTTTT. As protein: CASTSLRWNTGELFF.

This chain links TRBV6-2 or TRBV6-3 with TRBJ2-2; 10 bases match TRBD1. The CDR3 totals 14 residues. V lost 2 bases, J lost 6 bases, and 0 bases stayed unmatched. Germline V gene sequence: CDR1 MNHEY, CDR2 SVGEGT. CDR3 in DNA: TGTGCCAGCAGTTACGGGACAGGGGCCGGGGAGCTGTTTTTT. This gives the protein CASSYGTGAGELFF.

This chain joins TRBV5-4 and TRBJ1-3; no definite D call. The length of the CDR3 is 12 residues. Germline V gene sequence: CDR1 SGHNT, CDR2 YYREEE (reference sequence). Trimming took 3 bases from V and 6 from J, leaving 7 bases between them. CDR3 in amino acids: CASSSTSNTIYF. The DNA of the CDR3 is TGTGCCAGCAGCTCCACATCAAACACCATATATTTT.

The chain combines TRBV7-9 with TRBJ1-1; D call uncertain. The CDR3 runs to 13 residues. Germline V gene data show CDR1 as SEHNR and CDR2 as FQNEAQ (reference sequence). The germline V and J ends were trimmed by 5 bases and 7 bases, with 14 bases remaining between them. CDR3 region: CASSLESGYEAFF. CDR3 sequence (DNA): TGTGCCAGCAGCCTTGAGTCGGGGTATGAAGCTTTCTTT.

The rearrangement links TRBV11-2 to TRBJ2-7; 10 bases line up with TRBD2. Germline values: CDR1 SGHAT, CDR2 FQNNGV. With 5 bases clipped from V and 1 base from J, the junction kept 5 bases outside the gene matches. The CDR3 totals 15 residues. CDR3: CASSPLTSGSYEQYF. As DNA, the CDR3 is TGTGCCAGCAGCCCCCTGACTAGCGGGTCCTACGAGCAGTACTTC.

This sequence joins TRBV7-3 and TRBJ2-3; D uncertain. V was shortened by 5 bases and J by 0 bases, with 9 bases between the two germline ends. CDR3 length: 14 amino acids. Germline V gene sequence: CDR1 SGHTA, CDR2 FQGTGA. The CDR3 nucleotides read TGTGCCAGCAGCCCCACAGAAAGCACAGATACGCAGTATTTT. Translated: CASSPTESTDTQYF. The full variable domain, its missing parts supplied by reference TRBV7-3 and TRBJ2-3, is GAGVSQTPSNKVTEKGKYVELRCDPISGHTALYWYRQSLGQGPEFLIYFQGTGAADDSGLPNDRFFAVRPEGSVSTLKIQRTERGDSAVYLCASSPTESTDTQYFGPGTRLTVL.

This chain connects TRBV6-2 or TRBV6-3 to TRBJ2-7, with D perhaps matching TRBD2 (6 bases). The CDR3 has 13 amino acids. Per germline, CDR1 MNHEY and CDR2 SVGEGT. Trimming took off 5 bases at V and 2 bases at J, with 10 bases between the two ends. In nucleotides, the CDR3 is TGTGCCAGCAGTAGGGACTTCACCTACGAGCAGTACTTC. Translated, it gives CASSRDFTYEQYF.

This clone was detected once. V usage is TRBV18 and J usage is TRBJ2-1; 7 bases line up with TRBD2. Germline V gene lookup returns CDR1 KGHSH and CDR2 LQKENI. The trim removed 3 bases at V and 0 bases at J, leaving 17 bases unmatched. The CDR3 runs 20 residues. In DNA, the CDR3 is TGTGCCAGCTCACCTCGGAGACTAGCAGACAAGCGATCCTCCTACAATGAGCAGTTCTTC. Protein sequence: CASSPRRLADKRSSYNEQFF. Drawing the rest from reference TRBV18 and TRBJ2-1, the complete variable domain is NAGVMQNPRHLVRRRGQEARLRCSPMKGHSHVYWYRQLPEEGLKFMVYLQKENIIDESGMPKERFSAEFPKEGPSILRIQQVVRGDSAAYFCASSPRRLADKRSSYNEQFFGPGTRLTVL.

The genes are TRBV25-1 and TRBJ2-2; possible D gene TRBD1, 6 bases. The CDR3 is 14 residues long. Germline loops: CDR1 MGHDK, CDR2 SYGVNS. V was cut by 5 bases and J by 6 bases, with 13 bases left in between. The CDR3: CASSPQGLAGELFF. The CDR3 DNA reads TGTGCCAGCAGTCCCCAGGGGTTGGCCGGGGAGCTGTTTTTT.

The chain's CDR3 is CATNRDRRGGYNSPLHF. For the CDR3, the DNA is TGTGCCACAAACCGGGACCGTCGAGGGGGCTATAATTCACCCCTCCACTTT. V usage is TRBV24-1 and J usage is TRBJ1-6, with a tentative D call TRBD1 (6 bases). The CDR3 runs to 17 residues. V was shortened by 10 bases and J by 3 bases, with 21 bases between the two germline ends. Germline values: CDR1 KGHDR, CDR2 SFDVKD.

The genes are TRBV30 and TRBJ2-2; D may match TRBD1 or TRBD2 (6 bases each). The germline CDR1 and CDR2 sequences are GTSNPN and SVGIG (reference sequence). This CDR3 region has 18 residues. V lost 2 bases, J lost 5 bases, and 24 bases lay in between. The CDR3 DNA reads as TGTGCCTGGAGTAGGACTACAGGGTTACGAAGGGGTACCGGGGAGCTGTTTTTT. This translates into CAWSRTTGLRRGTGELFF. The whole variable domain, remainder taken from reference TRBV30 and TRBJ2-2, is SQTIHQWPATLVQPVGSPLSLECTVEGTSNPNLYWYRQAAGRGLQLLFYSVGIGQISSEVPQNLSASRPQDRQFILSSKKLLLSDSGFYLCAWSRTTGLRRGTGELFFGEGSRLTVL.

This chain links TRBV5-4 with TRBJ1-2, with a possible D match to TRBD1 (6 bases). Germline V CDR1 and CDR2: SGHNT, YYREEE (reference sequence). Trimming took 3 bases from V and 4 from J, leaving 16 bases between them. The length of the CDR3 is 15 residues. The CDR3 spells CASSSQGLSSYGYTF. DNA of the CDR3: TGTGCCAGCAGCTCTCAGGGGTTAAGTAGCTATGGCTACACCTTC. Looking up the rest from reference TRBV5-4 and TRBJ1-2 gives the full variable domain: ETGVTQSPTHLIKTRGQQVTLRCSSQSGHNTVSWYQQALGQGPQFIFQYYREEENGRGNFPPRFSGLQFPNYSSELNVNALELDDSALYLCASSSQGLSSYGYTFGSGTRLTVV.

J is TRBJ1-6 and V is TRBV2; TRBD1 agrees at 8 bases. Per germline, CDR1 SNHLY and CDR2 FYNNEI. Trimming cost V 5 bases and J 9 bases; bases outside gene matches: 6. This CDR3 has 14 amino acids. The CDR3 sequence: CASSMTGEGSPLHF. In DNA form, the CDR3 reads TGTGCCAGCAGTATGACAGGGGAAGGTTCACCCCTCCACTTT.

The chain carries TRBV6-6 and TRBJ1-5, with a weak D call TRBD1 (5 bases). V lost 3 bases, J lost 7 bases, and 16 bases lay in between. Germline assignment: CDR1 MNHNY and CDR2 SVGAGI (reference sequence). This CDR3 has 15 residues. The CDR3 reads CASSYLRQGEQPQHF. The CDR3 bases are TGTGCCAGCAGTTATTTAAGGCAGGGAGAACAGCCCCAGCATTTT.

The chain recombines TRBV28 with TRBJ1-2; unclear D gene. This CDR3 is built from 13 residues. Germline V gene lookup returns CDR1 MDHEN and CDR2 SYDVKM. Trimming pared 2 bases from V and 5 bases from J, leaving 9 bases between. CDR3 in amino acids: CASSLPSKYGYTF. CDR3 DNA: TGTGCCAGCAGTTTACCTTCGAAGTATGGCTACACCTTC.

The chain employs TRBV6-5 and TRBJ2-7, with 9 bases that match TRBD1. Unmatched junction bases numbered 8, after V lost 4 bases and J lost 1 base. Germline V gene sequence: CDR1 MNHEY, CDR2 SVGAGI. CDR3 length: 16 residues. CDR3 protein: CASSSSWGQGSYEQYF. In DNA, the CDR3 is TGTGCCAGCAGTTCATCGTGGGGACAGGGATCCTACGAGCAGTACTTC.

This chain links TRBV5-1 with TRBJ1-6, with 9 positions matching TRBD1. The CDR3 sequence is 15 residues long. From germline, CDR1 is SGHRS and CDR2 YFSETQ. V shed 4 bases and J 11 bases; nucleotides not matched to a gene: 10. DNA for the CDR3: TGCGCCAGCAGCGAAAGTACAGGGGGCCTACCACCCCTCCACTTT. Translated: CASSESTGGLPPLHF.

The chain carries TRBV30 and TRBJ2-7; 10 positions agree with TRBD1. Germline V gene data show CDR1 as GTSNPN and CDR2 as SVGIG (reference sequence). The CDR3 is 14 amino acids. The V segment lost 2 bases and the J segment 2 bases; nucleotides outside the gene matches: 3. The CDR3 spells CAWSLGTGAYEQYF. CDR3 coding DNA: TGTGCCTGGAGTCTTGGGACAGGGGCCTACGAGCAGTACTTC.

The J gene is TRBJ1-2, the V gene TRBV7-9; 8 positions match TRBD1. The CDR3 has 15 amino acids. Looked up from germline, CDR1 is SEHNR and CDR2 is FQNEAQ (reference sequence). After removal of 5 bases from V and 4 bases from J, the junction contained 9 bases not matched to a gene. CDR3 nucleotide sequence: TGTGCCAGCAGCCCCTTAGGACAGGGTACCTATGGCTACACCTTC. Translating it yields CASSPLGQGTYGYTF.

The chain joins TRBV19 to TRBJ1-5; D might be TRBD1 (6 bases). The CDR3 has 14 residues. Germline-derived CDR1 and CDR2 are LNHDA and SQIVND (reference sequence). Trimming left V 8 bases short and J 2 bases short, with 13 bases between. The CDR3 reads CASGYDRRNQPQHF. For the CDR3, the DNA is TGTGCCAGTGGCTACGACAGGCGCAATCAGCCCCAGCATTTT.

This clone was observed once. The genes are TRBV7-2 and TRBJ2-5; TRBD2 agrees at 11 bases. The CDR3 has 16 residues. V dropped 5 bases and J dropped 3; count of bases not matched to a gene: 8. The germline CDR1 and CDR2 sequences are SGHTA and FQGNSA. As DNA, the CDR3 is TGTGCCAGCAGCCCTCCCGGACTAGCGGGTAAAGAGACCCAGTACTTC. It specifies CASSPPGLAGKETQYF.

The chain links TRBV5-1 to TRBJ2-1; a weak D match, TRBD1 (6 bases). The CDR3 extends over 14 amino acids. The germline gives CDR1 SGHRS, CDR2 YFSETQ. Trimming removed 2 bases from V and 5 bases from J, with 11 bases in between. The CDR3 DNA is TGCGCCAGCAGCTTTAAAGGGGGAGACAATGAGCAGTTCTTC. As protein: CASSFKGGDNEQFF.

This clone is a singleton in its sample. The rearrangement links TRBV10-3 to TRBJ2-5; 8 nucleotides line up with TRBD1. V trimming: 7 bases; J trimming: 5 bases; junction bases outside the gene matches: 6. CDR1 is ENHRY, CDR2 SYGVKD, per germline. CDR3 length: 13 amino acids. The CDR3, as DNA: TGTGCCATCAAACAACAGGGGGTCGAGACCCAGTACTTC. Translation: CAIKQQGVETQYF.